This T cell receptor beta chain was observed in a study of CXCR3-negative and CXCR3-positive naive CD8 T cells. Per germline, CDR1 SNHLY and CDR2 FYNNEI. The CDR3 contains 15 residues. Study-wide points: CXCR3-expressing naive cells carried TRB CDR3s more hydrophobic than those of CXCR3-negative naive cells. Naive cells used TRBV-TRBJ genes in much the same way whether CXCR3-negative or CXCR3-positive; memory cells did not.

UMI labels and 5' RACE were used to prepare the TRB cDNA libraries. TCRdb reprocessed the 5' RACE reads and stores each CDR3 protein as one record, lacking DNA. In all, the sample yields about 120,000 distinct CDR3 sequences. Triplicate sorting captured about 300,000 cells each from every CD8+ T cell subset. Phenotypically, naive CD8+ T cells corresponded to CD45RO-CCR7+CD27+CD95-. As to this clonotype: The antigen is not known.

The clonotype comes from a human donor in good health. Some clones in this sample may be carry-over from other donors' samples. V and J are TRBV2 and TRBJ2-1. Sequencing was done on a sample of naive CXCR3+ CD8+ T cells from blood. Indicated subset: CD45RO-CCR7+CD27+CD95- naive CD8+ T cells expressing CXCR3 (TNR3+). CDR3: CASSGRRTFGNEQFF. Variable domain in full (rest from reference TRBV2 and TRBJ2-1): EPEVTQTPSHQVTQMGQEVILRCVPISNHLYFYWYRQILGQKVEFLVSFYNNEISEKSEIFDDQFSVERPDGSNFTLKIRSTKLEDSAMYFCASSGRRTFGNEQFFGPGTRLTVL.